Presented here are 17 T cell receptor beta chains from one specimen sequenced in a study of blood T cell repertoires in COVID-19. Clones were sequenced by immunoSEQ multiplex PCR, and TCRdb holds only the in-frame ones, with some missing. The data show 260,000 or so clones, 87% seen once. The sample taken for sequencing was PBMCs or T cells enriched from blood (not recorded which). The receptors shown here come from a young woman with acute COVID-19.

This chain joins TRBV6-2 or TRBV6-3 and TRBJ1-5; D is perhaps TRBD1 (6 bases). CDR1 is MNHEY and CDR2 is SVGEGT in the germline V gene. The length of the CDR3 is 19 residues. The ends were cut back, 4 bases at V and 1 base at J, with 23 bases in the middle. The CDR3 sequence: CASSSVTETGRISNQPQHF. As DNA, the CDR3 is TGTGCCAGCAGTTCTGTTACAGAAACAGGGCGCATAAGCAATCAGCCCCAGCATTTT.

The chain joins TRBV19 to TRBJ2-2; D not certain. CDR1 LNHDA and CDR2 SQIVND come from the germline V gene (reference sequence). V was clipped by 5 bases and J by 5 bases, with 6 bases between them. CDR3 length: 12 amino acids. CDR3 amino acids: CASSERTGELFF. The CDR3 DNA reads TGTGCCAGTAGTGAGAGGACCGGGGAGCTGTTTTTT.

The chain employs TRBV7-9 and TRBJ1-5; 8 bases agree with TRBD1. The CDR3 totals 17 residues. Per the germline V gene, CDR1 is SEHNR and CDR2 is FQNEAQ (reference sequence). V shed 2 bases, J shed 0 bases, and the junction held 6 bases outside the gene matches. In DNA, the CDR3 is TGTGCCAGCAGCTTATCCACAGGGGGATATAGCAATCAGCCCCAGCATTTT. This encodes CASSLSTGGYSNQPQHF.

The J gene is TRBJ2-7, the V gene TRBV19; TRBD1 is a possible D gene (6 bases). V lost 10 bases and J 5 bases, leaving 21 bases between the germline ends. Looked up from germline, CDR1 is LNHDA and CDR2 is SQIVND (reference sequence). The CDR3 length is 14 residues. CDR3 coding DNA: TGTGCCATCTCCAAGGGACACAACCTCGACGAGCAGTACTTC. Translated, it gives CAISKGHNLDEQYF.

The chain has TRBV7-9 and TRBJ1-1; the match to TRBD1 covers 8 bases. V shed 1 base, J shed 8 bases, and the junction held 3 bases outside the gene matches. Germline assignment: CDR1 SEHNR and CDR2 FQNEAQ (reference sequence). This CDR3 spans 13 amino acids. The CDR3: CASSLGTGQEAFF. In nucleotides, the CDR3 is TGTGCCAGCAGCTTAGGGACAGGGCAAGAAGCTTTCTTT. Variable domain in full (rest from reference TRBV7-9 and TRBJ1-1): DTGVSQNPRHKITKRGQNVTFRCDPISEHNRLYWYRQTLGQGPEFLTYFQNEAQLEKSRLLSDRFSAERPKGSFSTLEIQRTEQGDSAMYLCASSLGTGQEAFFGQGTRLTVV.

V and J are TRBV18 and TRBJ1-3; 7 bases fit TRBD1. The CDR3 runs to 14 residues. CDR1 and CDR2 (germline): KGHSH, LQKENI. V lost 5 bases, J lost 2 bases, and 3 bases stayed unmatched. DNA for the CDR3: TGTGCCAGCTCAGAACAGGGGACTGGAAACACCATATATTTT. Amino acid sequence: CASSEQGTGNTIYF.

This clone was counted a single time. The CDR3 sequence: CASSLGRGTPIISPLHF. CDR3 bases: TGTGCCAGCAGCTTAGGCCGTGGTACCCCTATAATTTCACCCCTCCACTTT. The rearrangement joins TRBV13 to TRBJ1-6; D remains ambiguous. V was cut by 0 bases and J by 9 bases, with 18 bases left in between. The length of the CDR3 is 17 residues. CDR1 PRHDT and CDR2 FYEKMQ come from the germline V gene (reference sequence).

The CDR3 here is CASTTSGGAYFTDTQYF. The CDR3 bases are TGTGCCAGTACTACTAGCGGGGGGGCGTATTTTACAGATACGCAGTATTTT. This chain links TRBV19 with TRBJ2-3; 13 nucleotides line up with TRBD2. The V gene end was trimmed by 7 bases and the J gene end by 3 bases; junction bases not matched to a gene: 10. The CDR3 runs to 17 residues. Looked up from germline, CDR1 is LNHDA and CDR2 is SQIVND (reference sequence).

The rearrangement links TRBV27 to TRBJ2-7; 10 nucleotides align to TRBD2. Germline trimming cut 2 bases from V and 3 bases from J; bases unmatched to any gene: 1. Germline V gene sequence: CDR1 MNHEY, CDR2 SMNVEV (reference sequence). The CDR3 totals 14 residues. The CDR3 sequence is CASSLTSGDYEQYF. The CDR3 DNA sequence: TGTGCCAGCAGTTTAACTAGCGGGGACTACGAGCAGTACTTC.

This clone was seen a few times. This rearrangement joins TRBV11-3 to TRBJ2-7, with TRBD1 matching 7 bases. Germline-derived CDR1 and CDR2 are SGHNT and YENEEA. This CDR3 contains 14 residues. V lost 1 base, J lost 3 bases, and 3 bases stayed unmatched. CDR3 sequence (DNA): TGTGCCAGCAGCTTAGCTGGACAGGACTACGAGCAGTACTTC. Protein sequence: CASSLAGQDYEQYF.

The J gene is TRBJ1-1, the V gene TRBV7-6, with D unclear. Trimming took off 5 bases at V and 0 bases at J, with 7 bases between the two ends. The CDR3 is 13 residues long. Germline values: CDR1 SGHVS, CDR2 FNYEAQ. The CDR3 nucleotides are TGTGCCAGCAGCCCCAACATGAACACTGAAGCTTTCTTT. Protein: CASSPNMNTEAFF.

V gene TRBV21-1 combines with J gene TRBJ1-5. TRBV21-1 is described as a pseudogene. This CDR3 is built from 9 residues. The CDR3, as DNA: TGTGCCAGGAGGGAGCCCCAGCATTTT. Translating it yields CARREPQHF.

The chain joins TRBV9 to TRBJ1-6; D not resolved. This CDR3 region has 16 residues. With 3 bases removed from V and 0 bases from J, the gap between germline ends came to 10 bases. CDR1 and CDR2 (germline): SGDLS, YYNGEE. The CDR3 is CASSAGLSSYNSPLHF. CDR3 nucleotide sequence: TGTGCCAGCAGCGCGGGGTTAAGCTCCTATAATTCACCCCTCCACTTT. The whole variable domain, filled in from reference TRBV9 and TRBJ1-6, reads DSGVTQTPKHLITATGQRVTLRCSPRSGDLSVYWYQQSLDQGLQFLIQYYNGEERAKGNILERFSAQQFPDLHSELNLSSLELGDSALYFCASSAGLSSYNSPLHFGNGTRLTVT.

The chain combines TRBV19 with TRBJ1-1; D call uncertain. This CDR3 spans 14 amino acids. V lost 5 bases and J lost 4, with 14 bases in between. Per the germline V gene, CDR1 is LNHDA and CDR2 is SQIVND (reference sequence). CDR3 coding DNA: TGTGCCAGTAGTCGCTCCCTCTCAGGCACTGAAGCTTTCTTT. It codes for CASSRSLSGTEAFF.

The gene calls are TRBV19 and TRBJ2-3; the match to TRBD2 covers 13 bases. Germline CDR1 LNHDA, CDR2 SQIVND (reference sequence). The ends lost 5 bases at V and 0 bases at J; junction bases unmatched: 8. The CDR3 covers 18 residues. The CDR3 sequence: CASSQGLAGAHSTDTQYF. The CDR3 DNA sequence: TGTGCCAGTAGTCAAGGACTAGCGGGGGCCCATAGCACAGATACGCAGTATTTT.

The chain has TRBV11-3 and TRBJ2-3; possibly TRBD1 for D (6 bases). Germline V gives CDR1 SGHNT, CDR2 YENEEA. The CDR3 totals 15 residues. Trimming stripped 5 bases from V and 2 bases from J, with 14 bases between. CDR3 sequence reads: CASSQGHLITDTQYF. In DNA form, the CDR3 reads TGTGCCAGCAGCCAGGGACACTTAATCACAGATACGCAGTATTTT.

This rearrangement joins TRBV4-1 to TRBJ1-5; 9 bases are shared with TRBD1. Germline loops: CDR1 MGHRA, CDR2 YSYEKL. The CDR3 has 19 amino acids. The ends lost 2 bases at V and 0 bases at J; junction bases unmatched: 11. CDR3 nucleotides: TGCGCCAGCAGCCAAAACCGCGGGACAGGGTCCTATAGCAATCAGCCCCAGCATTTT. This encodes CASSQNRGTGSYSNQPQHF.